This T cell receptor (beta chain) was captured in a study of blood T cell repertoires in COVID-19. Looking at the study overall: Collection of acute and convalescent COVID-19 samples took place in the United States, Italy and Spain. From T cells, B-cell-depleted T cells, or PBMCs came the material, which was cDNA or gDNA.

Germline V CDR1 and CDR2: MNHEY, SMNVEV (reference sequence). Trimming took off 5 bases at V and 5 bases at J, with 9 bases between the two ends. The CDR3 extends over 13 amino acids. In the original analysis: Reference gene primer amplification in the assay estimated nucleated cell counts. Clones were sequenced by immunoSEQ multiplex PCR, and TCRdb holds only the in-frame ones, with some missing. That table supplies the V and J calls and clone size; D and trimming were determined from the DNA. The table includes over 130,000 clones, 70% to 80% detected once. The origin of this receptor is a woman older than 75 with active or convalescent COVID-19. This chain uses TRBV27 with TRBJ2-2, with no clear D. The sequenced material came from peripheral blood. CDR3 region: CASSPPVTGELFF. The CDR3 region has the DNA TGTGCCAGCAGTCCCCCGGTTACCGGGGAGCTGTTTTTT.